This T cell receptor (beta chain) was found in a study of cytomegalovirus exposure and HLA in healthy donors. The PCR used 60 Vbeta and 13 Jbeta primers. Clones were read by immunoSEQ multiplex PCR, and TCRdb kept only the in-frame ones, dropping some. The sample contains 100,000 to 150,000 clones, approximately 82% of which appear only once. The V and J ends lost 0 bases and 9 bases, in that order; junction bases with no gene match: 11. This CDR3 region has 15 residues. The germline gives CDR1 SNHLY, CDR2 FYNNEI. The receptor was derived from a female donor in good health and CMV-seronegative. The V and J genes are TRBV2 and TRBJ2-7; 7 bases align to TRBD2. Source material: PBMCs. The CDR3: CASSEAGGNTRSQYF. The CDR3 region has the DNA TGTGCCAGCAGTGAAGCGGGGGGGAATACTCGATCGCAGTACTTC.